Presented here are 5 T cell receptor beta chains from one specimen sequenced in a study of Ad26.COV2.S vaccination and SARS-CoV-2 variants. Specified treatment: about 20 received Ad26.COV2.S at low or high dose, single or two shots; 5 received placebo; per-sample allocation not given. The study sampled participants on day 63 after the first vaccine or placebo injection. Sequenced by immunoSEQ multiplex PCR; TCRdb stores in-frame clones only, minus some. The sample includes some 250,000 clones, approximately 87% of them seen just once. Sequencing used peripheral blood, obtained in a trial of Ad26.COV2.S vaccine versus placebo. The source of these receptors is a person between 18 and 65 years old who received the Ad26.COV2.S COVID-19 vaccine or a placebo.

The gene calls are TRBV9 and TRBJ1-5; D unclear. V was trimmed by 0 bases and J by 5 bases, leaving 6 bases between them. CDR1 and CDR2 (germline): SGDLS, YYNGEE. This CDR3 has 13 amino acids. In DNA, the CDR3 is TGTGCCAGCAGCGTAGAGGTGGATCAGCCCCAGCATTTT. It specifies CASSVEVDQPQHF.

V usage is TRBV18 and J usage is TRBJ1-4, with D tentatively TRBD1 (6 bases). V was pared by 3 bases and J by 5 bases, with 10 bases between. In germline, CDR1 is KGHSH, CDR2 LQKENI. The CDR3 runs to 14 residues. The CDR3 DNA reads TGTGCCAGCTCACCCTCAGGGGTGAATGAAAAACTGTTTTTT. It specifies CASSPSGVNEKLFF.

This chain joins TRBV19 and TRBJ1-1, with 9 positions matching TRBD1. Looked up from germline, CDR1 is LNHDA and CDR2 is SQIVND (reference sequence). This CDR3 is built from 16 residues. Unmatched junction bases numbered 11, after V lost 4 bases and J lost 5 bases. The CDR3 DNA follows: TGTGCCAGTAGTACGATCCGGGACAGGGCAGAGACTGAAGCTTTCTTT. Its protein is CASSTIRDRAETEAFF.

The V gene is TRBV2, the J gene TRBJ1-1, with a possible D match to TRBD1 (5 bases). Germline V gives CDR1 SNHLY, CDR2 FYNNEI. The CDR3 spans 14 residues. V was cut by 5 bases and J by 1 base, with 11 bases left in between. The DNA for the CDR3 is TGTGCCAGCAGTCAGGGATGGGCGAACACTGAAGCTTTCTTT. Its protein is CASSQGWANTEAFF.

The chain couples TRBV28 to TRBJ2-7; TRBD1 aligns across 10 bases. Per the germline V gene, CDR1 is MDHEN and CDR2 is SYDVKM. The V gene end was trimmed by 3 bases and the J gene end by 5 bases; junction bases not matched to a gene: 4. CDR3 length: 14 amino acids. The CDR3 here is CASSFDRGLNEQYF. DNA of the CDR3: TGTGCCAGCAGTTTTGACAGGGGGCTAAACGAGCAGTACTTC.